Here is one TCR beta chain with its context. An input of roughly 0.5 to 1 ug of RNA was subjected to reverse transcription using random hexamers. TCRdb re-called the immunoSEQ multiplex PCR reads with MiXCR, one entry per CDR3 protein. The sample carries about 190,000 distinct CDR3 sequences, roughly 95% recorded once. The germline gives CDR1 DFQATT, CDR2 SNEGSKA (reference sequence). The V segment lost 0 bases and the J segment 0 bases; nucleotides outside the gene matches: 4. The CDR3 is 16 amino acids. This sample was taken from a study of CD8 T cells in Susac syndrome. The sample was CD4+ T cells from PBMCs. V usage is TRBV20-1 and J usage is TRBJ1-3; 8 bases align to TRBD1. This clonotype was sampled from a human donor with Susac syndrome. The chain's CDR3 is CSARDRTGTSGNTIYF. The CDR3 nucleotides are TGCAGTGCTAGAGATCGGACAGGGACCTCTGGAAACACCATATATTTT.